This TCR beta chain was sequenced during a study of cytomegalovirus exposure and HLA in healthy donors. Across the study: Roughly 80 million unique TCRs from HLA-typed donors made up an early data release.

Both 60 Vbeta primers and 13 Jbeta primers went into the PCR. Sequencing used immunoSEQ multiplex PCR; TCRdb keeps in-frame clones, though not all of them. Its table lists roughly 120,000 clones. In germline, CDR1 is SNHLY, CDR2 FYNNEI. This CDR3 spans 15 amino acids. V lost 6 bases, J lost 4 bases, and 18 bases lay in between. This chain links TRBV2 with TRBJ2-5; tentatively, D is TRBD1 (5 bases). This TCR derives from a man aged 18 to 29 in good health and CMV-seronegative. The sample taken for sequencing was PBMCs. CDR3 sequence: CASRLGHVDGETQYF. CDR3 nucleotides: TGTGCCAGCAGACTCGGACATGTGGATGGAGAGACCCAGTACTTC. The variable domain in full, with the rest retrieved from reference TRBV2 and TRBJ2-5, is EPEVTQTPSHQVTQMGQEVILRCVPISNHLYFYWYRQILGQKVEFLVSFYNNEISEKSEIFDDQFSVERPDGSNFTLKIRSTKLEDSAMYFCASRLGHVDGETQYFGPGTRLLVL.